Following are 27 T cell receptor beta chains from one sample sequenced in a study of shared clonotypes between healthy human individuals. The repertoire was sequenced with immunoSEQ multiplex PCR; TCRdb's copy has only in-frame clones and lacks some. The repertoire has 980,000 or so clones, 76% of them found once; the top ten carry approximately 1.5%. Material: memory CD4+ T cells sorted from blood. Subset reported: CD45RA-negative fraction. The receptors shown here come from a man between 18 and 29 years old in good health.

The chain carries TRBV27 and TRBJ1-1; TRBD1 agrees at 7 bases. The germline V gene has CDR1 MNHEY and CDR2 SMNVEV (reference sequence). The CDR3 extends over 19 amino acids. Trimming took 7 bases from V and 3 from J; bases not matched to a gene: 23. The CDR3 region has the DNA TGTGCCAGCACCAAAGTTAAGACCCCCAGGGGGGCTTTGGACACTGAAGCTTTCTTT. As protein: CASTKVKTPRGALDTEAFF.

A single count supports this clone. The CDR3 DNA reads TGTGCCAGCAGTTACTCGACCTCCGGGACTAACTATGGCTACACCTTC. Amino acids: CASSYSTSGTNYGYTF. J is TRBJ1-2 and V is TRBV6-5; D remains ambiguous. The CDR3 extends over 16 amino acids. Germline loops: CDR1 MNHEY, CDR2 SVGAGI. Trimming cost V 0 bases and J 0 bases, with 11 bases left between them.

This rearrangement joins TRBV5-6 to TRBJ2-5; D is perhaps TRBD2 (5 bases). Between the trimmed V and J ends, which lost 4 bases and 7 bases, there was a span of 11 bases. Looked up from germline, CDR1 is SGHDT and CDR2 is YYEEEE. The CDR3 is 12 amino acids. In DNA, the CDR3 is TGTGCCAGCAGCCCAAGCGGAAGGACCCAGTACTTC. The encoded protein is CASSPSGRTQYF.

The gene calls are TRBV30 and TRBJ2-2; tentatively, D is TRBD1 or TRBD2 (5 bases each). Germline loops: CDR1 GTSNPN, CDR2 SVGIG (reference sequence). V gave up 4 bases and J gave up 4 bases, with 10 bases separating them. The CDR3 length is 13 residues. CDR3 region: CAWTRGATGELFF. The CDR3 nucleotides read TGTGCCTGGACACGAGGGGCCACCGGGGAGCTGTTTTTT.

The chain recombines TRBV6-5 with TRBJ1-5; D gene unclear. Trimming left V 5 bases short and J 3 bases short, with 5 bases between. This CDR3 spans 12 amino acids. Germline V lookup: CDR1 MNHEY, CDR2 SVGAGI. This CDR3 reads CASSEINQPQHF. Written as DNA, the CDR3 is TGTGCCAGCAGTGAAATCAATCAGCCCCAGCATTTT.

The V gene is TRBV15, the J gene TRBJ2-1; D gene ambiguous. Germline CDR1 is LNHNV and CDR2 is YYDKDF (reference sequence). V lost 0 bases to trimming and J lost 10 bases, with 16 bases between them. CDR3 size: 15 residues. The CDR3 DNA is TGTGCCACCAGCAGAGATAGGTCCCCGGTAATAGAGCAGTTCTTC. Protein product: CATSRDRSPVIEQFF.

The genes are TRBV10-3 and TRBJ1-1; tentatively, D is TRBD1 (5 bases). The CDR3 has 12 amino acids. V was shortened by 9 bases and J by 1 base, with 9 bases between the two germline ends. The V gene's germline CDR1 is ENHRY and CDR2 SYGVKD. CDR3 bases: TGTGCCATTAGTACAGGGAACACTGAAGCTTTCTTT. It is translated as CAISTGNTEAFF.

The V call is TRBV7-2, the J call TRBJ2-3; D is perhaps TRBD1 (5 bases). The germline V gene encodes CDR1 SGHTA and CDR2 FQGNSA. V was clipped by 6 bases and J by 4 bases, with 11 bases between them. The CDR3 spans 13 residues. CDR3 DNA sequence: TGTGCCAGCAGGGCAGGGCAGCCAGATACGCAGTATTTT. This sequence encodes CASRAGQPDTQYF.

The chain has TRBV7-9 and TRBJ2-1; TRBD2 aligns across 11 bases. Trimming took 7 bases from V and 9 from J; bases not matched to a gene: 11. CDR1 SEHNR and CDR2 FQNEAQ come from the germline V gene (reference sequence). The CDR3 is 15 amino acids. CDR3 sequence: CASTIAGGPNSEQFF. The DNA of the CDR3 is TGTGCCAGCACCATAGCGGGAGGGCCTAATAGTGAGCAGTTCTTC.

This clone was observed once. The chain combines TRBV7-9 with TRBJ2-5, with TRBD1 as a possible D gene (6 bases). The DNA end favors TRBJ2-7, so the J call may be wrong. The CDR3 loop spans 14 amino acids. The V gene's germline CDR1 is SEHNR and CDR2 FQNEAQ (reference sequence). Here the CDR3 reads CASSLDRYSYEQYF. The CDR3 nucleotides read TGTGCCAGCAGCTTGGACAGATATTCCTACGAGCAGTACTTC.

The gene calls are TRBV4-1 and TRBJ1-3; D not certain. Trimming pared 0 bases from V and 0 bases from J, leaving 6 bases between. Germline loops: CDR1 MGHRA, CDR2 YSYEKL. The CDR3 contains 15 residues. The CDR3 DNA is TGCGCCAGCAGCCAAGACTGGAGCTCTGGAAACACCATATATTTT. It encodes CASSQDWSSGNTIYF.

This clone was picked up a small number of times. This chain connects TRBV11-2 to TRBJ1-2; tentatively, D is TRBD1 (6 bases). V was pared by 1 base and J by 2 bases, with 8 bases between. CDR3 length equals 14 residues. In germline, CDR1 is SGHAT, CDR2 FQNNGV. CDR3 coding DNA: TGTGCCAGCAGCTTAGGGACAGTCAACTATGGCTACACCTTC. This encodes CASSLGTVNYGYTF.

J is TRBJ2-5 and V is TRBV7-2; 8 positions match TRBD2. CDR1 SGHTA and CDR2 FQGNSA come from the germline V gene. V gave up 6 bases and J gave up 4 bases; unmatched junction bases: 13. This CDR3 has 16 amino acids. As DNA, the CDR3 is TGTGCCAGCAGTCCGTCTGGCGGGGGGACCCCAGAGACCCAGTACTTC. This encodes CASSPSGGGTPETQYF. The full variable domain, in which reference TRBV7-2 and TRBJ2-5 provide the parts outside the CDR3, is GAGVSQSPSNKVTEKGKDVELRCDPISGHTALYWYRQSLGQGLEFLIYFQGNSAPDKSGLPSDRFSAERTGGSVSTLTIQRTQQEDSAVYLCASSPSGGGTPETQYFGPGTRLLVL.

The chain carries TRBV9 and TRBJ2-7, with TRBD1 as a possible D gene (6 bases). The germline V gene encodes CDR1 SGDLS and CDR2 YYNGEE. V was pared by 4 bases and J by 2 bases, with 16 bases between. This CDR3 has 15 amino acids. CDR3 sequence reads: CASSREGHSTYEQYF. CDR3 nucleotides: TGTGCCAGCAGCCGCGAGGGACATAGCACCTACGAGCAGTACTTC.

This clone was found a few times. This chain joins TRBV7-9 and TRBJ2-2, with TRBD2 matching 9 bases. Trimming removed 1 base from V and 2 bases from J; junction bases left unmatched: 5. This CDR3 has 17 residues. Germline values: CDR1 SEHNR, CDR2 FQNEAQ (reference sequence). The CDR3 coding sequence is TGTGCCAGCAGCTTAGAACCTAGCGGGGTCAACACCGGGGAGCTGTTTTTT. Amino acids: CASSLEPSGVNTGELFF.

This clone was observed once. Other DNA sequences in the sample encode the same CDR3. The genes are TRBV7-9 and TRBJ2-1; D is ambiguous. Germline-derived CDR1 and CDR2 are SEHNR and FQNEAQ (reference sequence). The CDR3 contains 13 residues. The V and J ends lost 1 base and 3 bases respectively, with 4 bases between them. In DNA, the CDR3 is TGTGCCAGCAGCTTAGACCTCTACAATGAGCAGTTCTTC. Translated: CASSLDLYNEQFF.

The count of this clone is one. J is TRBJ2-1 and V is TRBV2; D is perhaps TRBD2 (7 bases). V dropped 8 bases and J dropped 4 bases, with 18 bases sitting between them. Germline-derived CDR1 and CDR2 are SNHLY and FYNNEI. There are 15 residues in the CDR3. The CDR3 sequence is CASGTIMGQYNEQFF. The CDR3 nucleotides read TGTGCCAGCGGGACTATTATGGGACAATACAATGAGCAGTTCTTC.

This chain uses TRBV5-5 with TRBJ1-1; 7 nucleotides line up with TRBD1. Losses at the gene ends were 4 bases for V and 4 bases for J; bases not matched to a gene: 7. CDR1 SGHKS and CDR2 YYEKEE come from the germline V gene (reference sequence). This CDR3 is 14 amino acids long. In nucleotides, the CDR3 is TGTGCCAGCAGCGCCAGACAGGGCGGCACTGAAGCTTTCTTT. It translates to CASSARQGGTEAFF.

This clone was counted a few times. J is TRBJ2-5 and V is TRBV7-2; D perhaps matches TRBD2 (6 bases). This CDR3 is built from 15 residues. Per germline, CDR1 SGHTA and CDR2 FQGNSA. V was cut by 5 bases and J by 4 bases, with 17 bases left in between. CDR3 nucleotides: TGTGCCAGCAGCAACTACGGGAGTCGGGGAGAGACCCAGTACTTC. It encodes CASSNYGSRGETQYF.

The V call is TRBV5-8, the J call TRBJ2-7; D unclear. The CDR3 runs to 13 residues. CDR1 and CDR2 from the germline V gene are SGHTS and YDEGEE. Trimming took 1 base from V and 3 from J, leaving 8 bases between them. The CDR3 DNA reads as TGTGCCAGCAGCTTGATGGGTGGCTACGAGCAGTACTTC. Its protein product is CASSLMGGYEQYF. Supplemented by reference TRBV5-8 and TRBJ2-7, the full variable domain reads EAGVTQSPTHLIKTRGQQATLRCSPISGHTSVYWYQQALGLGLQFLLWYDEGEERNRGNFPPRFSGRQFPNYSSELNVNALELEDSALYLCASSLMGGYEQYFGPGTRLTVT.

This clone was seen a handful of times. V gene TRBV27 combines with J gene TRBJ1-5; the D is unclear. The CDR3 extends over 13 amino acids. Trimming removed 1 base from V and 5 bases from J, with 6 bases in between. Germline CDR1 and CDR2: MNHEY and SMNVEV (reference sequence). The CDR3 here is CASSLLSDQPQHF. The DNA of the CDR3 is TGTGCCAGCAGTTTATTATCCGATCAGCCCCAGCATTTT.

The V call is TRBV7-2, the J call TRBJ1-3; no firm D call. This CDR3 region has 12 residues. Trimming removed 0 bases at V and 6 bases at J, with 3 bases between. Germline V CDR1 and CDR2: SGHTA, FQGNSA. The CDR3 sequence is CASSLASNTIYF. CDR3 sequence (DNA): TGTGCCAGCAGCTTAGCGTCAAACACCATATATTTT.

V is TRBV5-8 and J is TRBJ2-2; D ambiguous. The CDR3 has 15 amino acids. Trimming pared 5 bases from V and 0 bases from J, leaving 11 bases between. Germline CDR1 reads SGHTS; CDR2 reads YDEGEE. This CDR3 is CASRPTGSNTGELFF. The DNA of the CDR3 is TGTGCCAGCAGGCCAACGGGCTCGAACACCGGGGAGCTGTTTTTT.

The chain employs TRBV5-1 and TRBJ2-2; D is ambiguous. The germline V gene has CDR1 SGHRS and CDR2 YFSETQ. V was shortened by 2 bases and J by 1 base, with 6 bases between the two germline ends. The CDR3 sequence is 14 residues long. Written as DNA, the CDR3 is TGCGCCAGCAGCTTAGGGCTGAACACCGGGGAGCTGTTTTTT. Translated: CASSLGLNTGELFF. Full variable domain (outside the CDR3, taken from reference TRBV5-1 and TRBJ2-2): KAGVTQTPRYLIKTRGQQVTLSCSPISGHRSVSWYQQTPGQGLQFLFEYFSETQRNKGNFPGRFSGRQFSNSRSEMNVSTLELGDSALYLCASSLGLNTGELFFGEGSRLTVL.

J is TRBJ2-2 and V is TRBV19, with 9 bases matching TRBD1. CDR1 is LNHDA, CDR2 SQIVND, per germline (reference sequence). The CDR3 length is 16 residues. Germline trimming cut 6 bases from V and 6 bases from J; bases unmatched to any gene: 11. CDR3 in DNA: TGTGCCAGTAGCCAAGGAAGGGACAGGGTCCCCGGGGAGCTGTTTTTT. Protein product: CASSQGRDRVPGELFF.

The rearrangement uses TRBV19 and TRBJ2-7, with D perhaps TRBD1 or TRBD2 (5 bases each). Germline values: CDR1 LNHDA, CDR2 SQIVND (reference sequence). The CDR3 has 13 amino acids. The V gene lost 7 bases and the J gene lost 2 bases, with 12 bases spanning the gap. The CDR3: CASKGPGTYEQYF. The CDR3 region has the DNA TGTGCCAGTAAGGGACCGGGGACCTACGAGCAGTACTTC.

This clone has just one count. The chain has TRBV10-3 and TRBJ2-2; tentatively, D is TRBD1 (5 bases). Germline V gene data show CDR1 as ENHRY and CDR2 as SYGVKD. V was pared by 6 bases and J by 6 bases, with 11 bases between. The CDR3 totals 13 residues. The CDR3 here is CAIRETGPGELFF. The CDR3 DNA reads as TGTGCCATCAGGGAAACAGGCCCCGGGGAGCTGTTTTTT.